Shown below are 16 T cell receptor beta chains from a single sample sequenced in a study of radiotherapy plus CTLA-4 blockade in lung cancer. Sequenced by immunoSEQ multiplex PCR; TCRdb stores in-frame clones only, minus some. This table has fewer than 95,000 clones, 83% appearing once. The sequencing here drew on peripheral blood, taken from a patient treated with radiotherapy plus ipilimumab. The receptors shown here come from a human donor with non-small cell lung cancer who had stable disease on radiotherapy plus ipilimumab.

V gene TRBV5-8 combines with J gene TRBJ2-3; 15 bases agree with TRBD2. The CDR3 sequence is 18 residues long. V dropped 4 bases and J dropped 2; count of bases not matched to a gene: 8. Germline V gene lookup returns CDR1 SGHTS and CDR2 YDEGEE. CDR3 protein: CASSPGLAGGPNTDTQYF. The CDR3 nucleotides are TGTGCCAGCAGCCCCGGACTAGCGGGGGGGCCAAACACAGATACGCAGTATTTT.

The chain is built from TRBV7-8 and TRBJ1-5; D is uncertain. The CDR3 spans 13 residues. The germline gives CDR1 SGHVS, CDR2 FQNEAQ. The V end lost 6 bases, the J end lost 1 base, and 7 bases lay between the germline ends. The CDR3 sequence: CASRSGSNQPQHF. CDR3 DNA: TGTGCCAGCAGATCCGGCAGCAATCAGCCCCAGCATTTT.

V and J are TRBV5-1 and TRBJ2-1, with 7 bases identical to TRBD1. V gave up 4 bases and J gave up 4 bases; unmatched junction bases: 11. The germline V gene encodes CDR1 SGHRS and CDR2 YFSETQ. The CDR3 is 16 amino acids. This CDR3 reads CASSLMGQPAYNEQFF. CDR3 coding DNA: TGCGCCAGCAGCCTTATGGGACAGCCCGCATACAATGAGCAGTTCTTC. Combining the CDR3 with reference TRBV5-1 and TRBJ2-1 gives the whole variable domain KAGVTQTPRYLIKTRGQQVTLSCSPISGHRSVSWYQQTPGQGLQFLFEYFSETQRNKGNFPGRFSGRQFSNSRSEMNVSTLELGDSALYLCASSLMGQPAYNEQFFGPGTRLTVL.

This clone showed up just once. This rearrangement joins TRBV27 to TRBJ2-5; either TRBD1 or TRBD2 may supply D (5 bases each). The CDR3 is 12 amino acids. Germline-derived CDR1 and CDR2 are MNHEY and SMNVEV (reference sequence). V was clipped by 2 bases and J by 7 bases, with 8 bases between them. As DNA, the CDR3 is TGTGCCAGCAGTTTAGGTGGGGGGACCCAGTACTTC. Translating gives CASSLGGGTQYF.

Only a few counts were recorded for this clone. The chain carries TRBV2 and TRBJ2-3; TRBD2 might be the D (5 bases). From germline, CDR1 is SNHLY and CDR2 FYNNEI. The CDR3 covers 16 residues. The V and J ends lost 8 bases and 2 bases respectively, with 20 bases between them. Here the CDR3 reads CASEEVLAESTDTQYF. The CDR3 DNA sequence: TGTGCCAGCGAGGAGGTGCTAGCCGAATCCACAGATACGCAGTATTTT. The variable domain in full, with the rest retrieved from reference TRBV2 and TRBJ2-3, is EPEVTQTPSHQVTQMGQEVILRCVPISNHLYFYWYRQILGQKVEFLVSFYNNEISEKSEIFDDQFSVERPDGSNFTLKIRSTKLEDSAMYFCASEEVLAESTDTQYFGPGTRLTVL.

The chain links TRBV27 to TRBJ1-2; 10 positions match TRBD1. Germline V lookup: CDR1 MNHEY, CDR2 SMNVEV (reference sequence). The ends lost 6 bases at V and 8 bases at J; junction bases unmatched: 9. The CDR3 is 14 amino acids. CDR3 residues: CASRPGQGVGGYTF. DNA for the CDR3: TGTGCCAGCAGACCTGGACAGGGGGTCGGGGGCTACACCTTC.

The rearrangement links TRBV13 to TRBJ1-6; D is perhaps TRBD1 (6 bases). From germline, CDR1 is PRHDT and CDR2 FYEKMQ (reference sequence). The length of the CDR3 is 17 residues. Between the trimmed V and J ends, which lost 4 bases and 2 bases, there was a span of 15 bases. The CDR3, as DNA: TGTGCCAGCAGCTCCGACACCCGGGGGCCCTATAATTCACCCCTCCACTTT. This encodes CASSSDTRGPYNSPLHF.

This sequence joins TRBV28 and TRBJ1-2, with D possibly being TRBD1 (6 bases). There are 15 residues in the CDR3. CDR1 MDHEN and CDR2 SYDVKM come from the germline V gene. V lost 4 bases to trimming and J lost 5 bases, with 17 bases between them. The chain's CDR3 is CASSSRGGSLYGYTF. CDR3 nucleotide sequence: TGTGCCAGCAGTTCGAGGGGGGGGAGTTTATATGGCTACACCTTC.

This chain joins TRBV19 and TRBJ1-1; D remains ambiguous. Trimming took off 8 bases at V and 1 base at J, with 5 bases between the two ends. CDR1 and CDR2 from the germline V gene are LNHDA and SQIVND (reference sequence). The CDR3 sequence is 11 residues long. The CDR3 nucleotides read TGTGCCAGTGGACGGAACACTGAAGCTTTCTTT. Amino acids: CASGRNTEAFF.

This chain uses TRBV5-1 with TRBJ2-5; 7 nucleotides agree with TRBD1. This CDR3 has 15 amino acids. Germline V gene data show CDR1 as SGHRS and CDR2 as YFSETQ. After removal of 2 bases from V and 1 base from J, the junction contained 5 bases not matched to a gene. The CDR3 DNA sequence: TGCGCCAGCAGCTTCCGGACAGGACGCCAAGAGACCCAGTACTTC. Residues: CASSFRTGRQETQYF.

The chain joins TRBV6-1 to TRBJ2-7; D is undetermined. The CDR3 runs to 11 residues. Germline CDR1 reads MNHNS; CDR2 reads SASEGT. The V and J ends lost 5 bases and 5 bases respectively, with 7 bases between them. CDR3 sequence (DNA): TGTGCCAGCAGTTTCCTCCACGAGCAGTACTTC. Its translation: CASSFLHEQYF.

The V call is TRBV5-8, the J call TRBJ2-7; 8 nucleotides align to TRBD1. Germline V gene sequence: CDR1 SGHTS, CDR2 YDEGEE. The CDR3 has 15 residues. Trimming took 0 bases from V and 6 from J; bases not matched to a gene: 8. Here the CDR3 DNA reads TGTGCCAGCAGCTTGGAATCAGGGGGCGCAGCCGAGCAGTACTTC. Its protein product is CASSLESGGAAEQYF.

The rearrangement joins TRBV9 to TRBJ2-2, with D perhaps TRBD1 (6 bases). Per germline, CDR1 SGDLS and CDR2 YYNGEE. The CDR3 loop spans 15 amino acids. The V and J ends lost 1 base and 6 bases respectively, with 13 bases between them. The CDR3 nucleotides read TGTGCCAGCAGCGTACTGACAGAGGGGGCCGGGGAGCTGTTTTTT. Its translation is CASSVLTEGAGELFF.

The chain carries TRBV18 and TRBJ2-5; D ambiguous. The germline V gene has CDR1 KGHSH and CDR2 LQKENI. This CDR3 spans 14 amino acids. The V and J ends lost 3 bases and 1 base respectively, with 9 bases between them. CDR3 amino acids: CASSPGQLQETQYF. The CDR3 nucleotides read TGTGCCAGCTCACCCGGGCAGCTCCAAGAGACCCAGTACTTC.

The gene calls are TRBV20-1 and TRBJ2-2; no definite D call. The CDR3 contains 11 residues. The V gene's germline CDR1 is DFQATT and CDR2 SNEGSKA (reference sequence). With 5 bases removed from V and 9 bases from J, the gap between germline ends came to 10 bases. The CDR3 loop is CSAPLVRELFF. As DNA, the CDR3 is TGCAGTGCTCCCCTCGTCCGGGAGCTGTTTTTT.

This clone was counted a few times. This chain joins TRBV5-1 and TRBJ1-2; tentatively, D is TRBD1 (6 bases). CDR1 is SGHRS, CDR2 YFSETQ, per germline. V lost 4 bases, J lost 6 bases, and 16 bases lay in between. The CDR3 spans 14 residues. CDR3 bases: TGCGCCAGCAGCACCAGCATGGGGGCCGATGGCTACACCTTC. Translation gives CASSTSMGADGYTF.